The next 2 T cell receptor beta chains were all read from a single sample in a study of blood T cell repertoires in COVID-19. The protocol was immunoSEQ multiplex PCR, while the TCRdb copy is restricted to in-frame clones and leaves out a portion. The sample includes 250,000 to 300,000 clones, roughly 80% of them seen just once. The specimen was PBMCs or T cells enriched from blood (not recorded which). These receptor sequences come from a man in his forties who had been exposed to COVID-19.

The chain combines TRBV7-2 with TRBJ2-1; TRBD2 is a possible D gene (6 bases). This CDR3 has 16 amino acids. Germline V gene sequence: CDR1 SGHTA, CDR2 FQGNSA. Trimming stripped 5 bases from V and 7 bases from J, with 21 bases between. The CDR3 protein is CASSPSAALALNEQFF. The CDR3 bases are TGTGCCAGCAGCCCCAGCGCGGCCCTAGCGTTGAATGAGCAGTTCTTC.

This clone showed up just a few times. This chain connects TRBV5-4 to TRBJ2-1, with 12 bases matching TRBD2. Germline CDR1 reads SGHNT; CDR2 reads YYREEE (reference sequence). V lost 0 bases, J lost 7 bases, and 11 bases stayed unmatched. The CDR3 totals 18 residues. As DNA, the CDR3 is TGTGCCAGCAGCTTGGCTAGCGGGAGGGCTTGGGCTTTAAATGAGCAGTTCTTC. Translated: CASSLASGRAWALNEQFF. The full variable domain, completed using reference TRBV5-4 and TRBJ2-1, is ETGVTQSPTHLIKTRGQQVTLRCSSQSGHNTVSWYQQALGQGPQFIFQYYREEENGRGNFPPRFSGLQFPNYSSELNVNALELDDSALYLCASSLASGRAWALNEQFFGPGTRLTVL.